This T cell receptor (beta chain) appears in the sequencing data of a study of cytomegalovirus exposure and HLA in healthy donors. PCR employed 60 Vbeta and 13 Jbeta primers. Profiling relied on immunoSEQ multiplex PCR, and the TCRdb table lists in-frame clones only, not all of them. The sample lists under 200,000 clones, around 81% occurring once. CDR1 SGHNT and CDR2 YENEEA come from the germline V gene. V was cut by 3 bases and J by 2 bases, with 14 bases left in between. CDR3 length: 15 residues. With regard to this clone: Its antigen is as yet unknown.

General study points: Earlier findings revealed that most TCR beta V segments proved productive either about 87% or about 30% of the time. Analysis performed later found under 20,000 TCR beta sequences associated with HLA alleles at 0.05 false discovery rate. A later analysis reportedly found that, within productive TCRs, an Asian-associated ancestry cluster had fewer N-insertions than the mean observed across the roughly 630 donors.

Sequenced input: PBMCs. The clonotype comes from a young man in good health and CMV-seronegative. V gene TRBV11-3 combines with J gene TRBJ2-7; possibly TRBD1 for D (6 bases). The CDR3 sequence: CASSFRTAAPYEQYF. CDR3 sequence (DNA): TGTGCCAGCAGCTTCCGGACAGCAGCACCCTACGAGCAGTACTTC.